The sample holds many counts of the clone carrying this TCR beta chain. Its antigen is still unknown. Germline assignment: CDR1 DFQATT and CDR2 SNEGSKA (reference sequence). V trimming: 5 bases; J trimming: 4 bases; junction bases outside the gene matches: 6. The CDR3 totals 15 residues. These data are taken from a study of blood T cells in healthy people across ages. Study at large: Per every two T cells, about one barcoded beta molecule was captured by template switching.

Overall study results and limits: A strong correlation was seen between TCR beta diversity and naive T cell percentage. A greater number of naive CD4+ cells and higher diversity distinguished long-lived donors from aged donors. Diversity of TCR beta per million T cells declined in a roughly linear way with age.

For the second PCR, which ran for 7 to 11 cycles, a sample-barcoded 5' primer and a J-beta primer mix were used. TCRdb independently ran MiXCR on the 5' RACE reads; one entry per CDR3 protein. The sample records hundreds of thousands of distinct CDR3 sequences, over 40% being singletons. Sequencing used blood. The V gene is TRBV20-1, the J gene TRBJ2-1, with 12 bases identical to TRBD2. This sequence was found in a woman of 80 years or more in good health. The CDR3 is CSAYSTSGSYNEQFF. CDR3 in DNA: TGCAGTGCTTACTCGACTAGCGGGAGTTACAATGAGCAGTTCTTC.